This T cell receptor (beta chain) was captured in a study of T cells expressing NK-cell markers. Overall study: HCMV serostatus: most of the eight sequenced donors positive, one negative.

The CDR3 extends over 14 amino acids. From germline, CDR1 is LNHDA and CDR2 SQIVND (reference sequence). From its re-call of the 5' RACE reads, TCRdb lists each CDR3 protein once, without DNA. The sample table includes roughly 180,000 distinct CDR3 sequences. The source material was blood T cells: a sorted CD56 or NKG2C T cell subset, CD4+ or CD8+ T cells, or bulk PBMC T cells (not recorded which). The TCR originated in a man aged 18 to 69 in good health. The chain joins TRBV19 to TRBJ1-5; TCRdb proposes TRBD1, but this gene call is untestable without DNA. The chain's CDR3 is CANPNRGSNQPQHF. The variable domain in full, completed from reference TRBV19 and TRBJ1-5, reads DGGITQSPKYLFRKEGQNVTLSCEQNLNHDAMYWYRQDPGQGLRLIYYSQIVNDFQKGDIAEGYSVSREKKESFPLTVTSAQKNPTAFYLCANPNRGSNQPQHFGDGTRLSIL.